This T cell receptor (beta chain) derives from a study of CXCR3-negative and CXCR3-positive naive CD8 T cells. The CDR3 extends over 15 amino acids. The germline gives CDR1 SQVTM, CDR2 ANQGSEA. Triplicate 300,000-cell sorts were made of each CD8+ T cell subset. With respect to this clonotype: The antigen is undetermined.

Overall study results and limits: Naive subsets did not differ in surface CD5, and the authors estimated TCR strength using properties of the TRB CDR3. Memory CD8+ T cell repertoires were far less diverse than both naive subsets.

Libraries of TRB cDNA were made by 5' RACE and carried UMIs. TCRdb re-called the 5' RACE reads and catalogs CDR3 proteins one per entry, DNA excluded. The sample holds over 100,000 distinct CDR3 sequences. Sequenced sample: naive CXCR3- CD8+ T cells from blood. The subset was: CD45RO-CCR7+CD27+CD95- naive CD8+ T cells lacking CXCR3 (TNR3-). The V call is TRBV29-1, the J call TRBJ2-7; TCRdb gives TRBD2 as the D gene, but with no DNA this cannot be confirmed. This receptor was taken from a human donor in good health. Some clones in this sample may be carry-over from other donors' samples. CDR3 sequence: CSVVPGLAVSYEQYF.